This TCR beta chain was documented in a study of blood T cell repertoires in COVID-19. The wider study: The United States, Italy and Spain were the sources of the acute and convalescent COVID-19 samples.

Authors' processing steps: Reference gene primers were amplified, and this amplification served to estimate nucleated cell counts. The method was immunoSEQ multiplex PCR; TCRdb's version includes in-frame clones alone and lacks a portion of them. That table supplies the V and J calls and clone size; D and trimming were determined from the DNA. The sample lists 130,000 or so clones, 82% occurring once. Germline CDR1 and CDR2: SGHRS and YFSETQ. Germline trimming cut 3 bases from V and 8 bases from J; bases unmatched to any gene: 8. The CDR3 spans 15 residues. The chain recombines TRBV5-1 with TRBJ2-1, with TRBD1 matching over 10 bases. Sequenced input: peripheral blood. The source of this sequence is a woman between 65 and 79 years old with acute or convalescent COVID-19. CDR3 DNA sequence: TGCGCCAGCAGCTCATGGGACAGGGGATTCGATGAGCAGTTCTTC. Its translation is CASSSWDRGFDEQFF.